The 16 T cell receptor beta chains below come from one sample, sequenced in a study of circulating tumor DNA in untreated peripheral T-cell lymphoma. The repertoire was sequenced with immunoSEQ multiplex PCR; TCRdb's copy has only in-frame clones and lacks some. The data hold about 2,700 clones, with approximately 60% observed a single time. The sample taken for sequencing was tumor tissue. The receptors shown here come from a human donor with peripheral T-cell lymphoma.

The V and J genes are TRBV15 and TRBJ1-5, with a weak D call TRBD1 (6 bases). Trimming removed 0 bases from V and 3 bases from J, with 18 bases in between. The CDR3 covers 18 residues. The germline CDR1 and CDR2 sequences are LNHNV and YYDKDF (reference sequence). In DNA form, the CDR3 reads TGTGCCACCAGCAGAGATTTCTCTACAGGGAGGGTCAATCAGCCCCAGCATTTT. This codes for CATSRDFSTGRVNQPQHF.

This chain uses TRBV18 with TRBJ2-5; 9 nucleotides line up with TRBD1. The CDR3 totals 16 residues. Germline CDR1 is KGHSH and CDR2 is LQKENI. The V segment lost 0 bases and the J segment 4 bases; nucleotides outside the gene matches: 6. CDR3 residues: CASSPPPQGAGETQYF. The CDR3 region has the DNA TGTGCCAGCTCACCACCTCCACAGGGGGCGGGAGAGACCCAGTACTTC.

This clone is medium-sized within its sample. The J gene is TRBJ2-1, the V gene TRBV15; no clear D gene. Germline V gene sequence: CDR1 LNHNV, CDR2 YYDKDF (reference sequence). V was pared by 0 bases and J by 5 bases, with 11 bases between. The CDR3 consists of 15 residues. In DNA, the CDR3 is TGTGCCACCAGCAGAGATTCTCCGGTAAACAATGAGCAGTTCTTC. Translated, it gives CATSRDSPVNNEQFF. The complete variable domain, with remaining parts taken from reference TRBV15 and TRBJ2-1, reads DAMVIQNPRYQVTQFGKPVTLSCSQTLNHNVMYWYQQKSSQAPKLLFHYYDKDFNNEADTPDNFQSRRPNTSFCFLDIRSPGLGDTAMYLCATSRDSPVNNEQFFGPGTRLTVL.

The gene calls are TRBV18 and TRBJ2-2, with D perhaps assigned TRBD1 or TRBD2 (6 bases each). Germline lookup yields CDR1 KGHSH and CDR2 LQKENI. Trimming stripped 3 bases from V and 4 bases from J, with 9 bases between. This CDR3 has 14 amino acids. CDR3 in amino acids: CASSPEGGTGELFF. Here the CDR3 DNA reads TGTGCCAGCTCACCTGAGGGGGGCACCGGGGAGCTGTTTTTT.

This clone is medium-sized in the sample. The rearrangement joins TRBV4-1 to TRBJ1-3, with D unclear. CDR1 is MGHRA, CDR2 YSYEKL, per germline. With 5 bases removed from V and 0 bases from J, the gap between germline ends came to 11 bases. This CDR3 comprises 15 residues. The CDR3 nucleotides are TGCGCCAGCAGCTCTAATCCCAGCTCTGGAAACACCATATATTTT. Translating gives CASSSNPSSGNTIYF.

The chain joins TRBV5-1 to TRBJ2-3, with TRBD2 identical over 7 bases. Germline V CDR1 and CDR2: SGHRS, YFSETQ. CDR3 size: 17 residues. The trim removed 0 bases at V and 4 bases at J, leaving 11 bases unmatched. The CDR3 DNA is TGCGCCAGCAGCTTGGAGCCTGCGGGGGATTTTTCAGATACGCAGTATTTT. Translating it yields CASSLEPAGDFSDTQYF.

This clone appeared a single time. CDR3 DNA: TGTGCCAGCAGCTTAGGGACAGAGTACGAGCAGTACTTC. Amino acids: CASSLGTEYEQYF. The V gene is TRBV7-2, the J gene TRBJ2-7; tentatively, D is TRBD1 (6 bases). V lost 1 base and J 4 bases, leaving 8 bases between the germline ends. Germline CDR1 is SGHTA and CDR2 is FQGNSA. CDR3 length equals 13 residues.

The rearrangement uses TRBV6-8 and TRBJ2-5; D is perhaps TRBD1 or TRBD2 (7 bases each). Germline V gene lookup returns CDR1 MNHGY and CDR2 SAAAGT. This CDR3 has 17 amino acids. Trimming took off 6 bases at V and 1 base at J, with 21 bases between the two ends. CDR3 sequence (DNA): TGTGCCAGCAGCCGCGGCCGACAGGGAGGGGTCCAAGAGACCCAGTACTTC. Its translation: CASSRGRQGGVQETQYF.

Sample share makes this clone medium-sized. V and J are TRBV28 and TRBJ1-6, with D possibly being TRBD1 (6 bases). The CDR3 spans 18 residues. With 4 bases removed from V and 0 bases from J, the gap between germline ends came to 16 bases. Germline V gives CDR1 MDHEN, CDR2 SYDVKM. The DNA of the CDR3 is TGTGCCAGCAGTTCCTTTGGACAGTCCAGCTCCTATAATTCACCCCTCCACTTT. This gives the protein CASSSFGQSSSYNSPLHF.

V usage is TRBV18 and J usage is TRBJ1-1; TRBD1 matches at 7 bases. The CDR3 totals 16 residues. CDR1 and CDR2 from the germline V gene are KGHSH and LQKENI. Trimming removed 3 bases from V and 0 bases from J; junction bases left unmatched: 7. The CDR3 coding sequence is TGTGCCAGCTCACCCCGGGGACAGATACTGAACACTGAAGCTTTCTTT. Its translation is CASSPRGQILNTEAFF.

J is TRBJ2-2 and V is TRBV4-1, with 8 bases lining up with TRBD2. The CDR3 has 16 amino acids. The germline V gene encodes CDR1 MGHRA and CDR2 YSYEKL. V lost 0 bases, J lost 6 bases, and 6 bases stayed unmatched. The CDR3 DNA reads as TGCGCCAGCAGCCAAGAAGCACTAGCGGCATCCGGGGAGCTGTTTTTT. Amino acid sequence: CASSQEALAASGELFF.

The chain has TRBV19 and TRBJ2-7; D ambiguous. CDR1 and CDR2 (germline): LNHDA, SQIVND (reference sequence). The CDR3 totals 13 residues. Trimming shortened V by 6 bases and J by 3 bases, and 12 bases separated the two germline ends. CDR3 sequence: CASSSWSGYEQYF. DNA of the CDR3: TGTGCCAGTAGCTCTTGGTCCGGCTACGAGCAGTACTTC.

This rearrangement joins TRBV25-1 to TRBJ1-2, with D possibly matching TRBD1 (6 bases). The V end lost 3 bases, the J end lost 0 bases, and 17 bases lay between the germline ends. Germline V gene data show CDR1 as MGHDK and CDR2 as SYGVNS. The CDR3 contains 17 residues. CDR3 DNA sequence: TGTGCCAGCAGTGACCCGGCAGGGGCGTCAGCTAACTATGGCTACACCTTC. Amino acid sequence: CASSDPAGASANYGYTF.

Here the CDR3 reads CASSVPGNGKLFF. The CDR3 bases are TGTGCCAGCAGTGTACCGGGGAACGGAAAACTGTTTTTT. This chain links TRBV13 with TRBJ1-4, with no clear D. Trimming stripped 6 bases from V and 10 bases from J, with 15 bases between. The CDR3 runs to 13 residues. Germline CDR1 PRHDT, CDR2 FYEKMQ (reference sequence).

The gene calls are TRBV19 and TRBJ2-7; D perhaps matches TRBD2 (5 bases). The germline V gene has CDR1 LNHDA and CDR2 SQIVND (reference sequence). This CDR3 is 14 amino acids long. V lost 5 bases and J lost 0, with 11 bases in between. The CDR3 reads CASSAGPSSYEQYF. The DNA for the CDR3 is TGTGCCAGTAGTGCGGGTCCAAGCTCCTACGAGCAGTACTTC.

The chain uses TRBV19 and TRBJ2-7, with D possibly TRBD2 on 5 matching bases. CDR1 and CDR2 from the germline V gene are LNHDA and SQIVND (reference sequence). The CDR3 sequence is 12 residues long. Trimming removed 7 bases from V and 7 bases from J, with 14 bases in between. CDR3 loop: CASTGIGVEQYF. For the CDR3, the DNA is TGTGCCAGTACCGGGATCGGGGTAGAGCAGTACTTC.